This T cell receptor beta chain came from a study of shared clonotypes between healthy human individuals. At the level of the study: Serving as donors were two women and three men, whose ages spanned 18 to 49. For every donor, three CD4 naive, three CD4 memory, two CD8 naive and one CD8 memory plates were used.

The junction had 4 bases not matched to a gene; V was cut back by 8 bases and J by 2 bases. CDR3 length equals 13 residues. Germline CDR1 reads LGHNA; CDR2 reads YSLEER. Those who donated, Caucasian adults without exception, all lived in Nashville, Tennessee. Investigators spread the genomic DNA of each subset evenly over several immunoSEQ plates. Sequenced by immunoSEQ multiplex PCR; TCRdb stores in-frame clones only, minus some. The data contain approximately 1.1 million clones, more than 75% of them seen just once; the ten biggest clones take up approximately 0.52%. V and J are TRBV4-3 and TRBJ2-3; 7 positions match TRBD1. Material: memory CD4+ T cells from PBMCs. Subset of the sample: CD45RA-negative fraction. The receptor's source is a young man in good health. Some clones in this sample may be carry-over from other donors' samples. The CDR3 sequence: CASAQGLTDTQYF. The DNA for the CDR3 is TGCGCCAGCGCACAGGGGCTCACAGATACGCAGTATTTT.